Listed below are T cell receptor beta chains from one sample, sequenced in a study of T cell responses to AZD1222 COVID-19 vaccine. This table comes from immunoSEQ multiplex PCR, and its TCRdb copy is limited to in-frame clones, with some not included. The data contain roughly 110,000 clones, about 90% of them singletons. The source material was peripheral blood, sampled 28 days after the second AZD1222 dose. The receptor set was obtained from an adult who received the AZD1222 COVID-19 vaccine. The CDR3 runs from the conserved cysteine through the conserved F or W. The order of the fields is D gene, J gene, clone size, V gene, CDR3 protein, CDR3 DNA. The D gene is left open where the match is weak. Only some rows state a clone size, as once, few, many or a class for expanded clones.

-,TRBJ1-1,-,TRBV14,CASSRRGGGTNTEAFF,TGTGCCAGCAGTCGCCGCGGGGGGGGCACGAACACTGAAGCTTTCTTT
-,TRBJ1-6,-,TRBV12-3/TRBV12-4,CASGRTENSPLHF,TGTGCCAGCGGGCGGACAGAGAATTCACCCCTCCACTTT
-,TRBJ1-1,-,TRBV18,CASSPAVGEAFF,TGTGCCAGCTCACCGGCGGTGGGTGAAGCTTTCTTT
-,TRBJ2-2,-,TRBV6-5,CASSYSSRWTGELFF,TGTGCCAGCAGTTACTCCAGTCGGTGGACCGGGGAGCTGTTTTTT
-,TRBJ1-2,-,TRBV9,CASSVGGAGNYGYTF,TGTGCCAGCAGCGTAGGAGGCGCAGGGAACTATGGCTACACCTTC
-,TRBJ2-1,-,TRBV7-2,CASSQDGYNEQFF,TGTGCCAGCAGCCAGGACGGCTACAATGAGCAGTTCTTC
-,TRBJ1-4,-,TRBV2,CASSEARREKLFF,TGTGCCAGCAGTGAGGCCCGAAGGGAAAAACTGTTTTTT
-,TRBJ1-6,once,TRBV5-1,CASSLAQGPSYNSPLHF,TGCGCCAGCAGCTTGGCACAGGGCCCCTCCTATAATTCACCCCTCCACTTT
TRBD1,TRBJ1-5,-,TRBV5-1,CASSLGQGAWQPQHF,TGCGCCAGCAGCCTAGGGCAGGGGGCATGGCAGCCCCAGCATTTT
-,TRBJ1-2,-,TRBV21-1,CASSPVGGGYGYTF,TGTGCCAGCAGCCCGGTGGGCGGGGGCTATGGCTACACCTTC
TRBD2,TRBJ2-3,-,TRBV7-8,CASSLGVTSGGYTQYF,TGTGCCAGCAGCTTAGGGGTGACTAGCGGGGGTTATACGCAGTATTTT
TRBD2,TRBJ2-5,-,TRBV3-1/TRBV3-2,CASSLAGVGSQYF,TGTGCCAGCAGCTTAGCGGGAGTTGGGTCCCAGTACTTC
-,TRBJ1-5,-,TRBV19,CASSKAGLGNQPQHF,TGTGCCAGTAGTAAAGCAGGGCTTGGCAATCAGCCCCAGCATTTT
-,TRBJ2-5,-,TRBV6-5,CASRRDSRETQYF,TGTGCCAGCAGGCGGGACAGTCGGGAGACCCAGTACTTC
TRBD1,TRBJ1-2,-,TRBV3-1/TRBV3-2,CASSQERTGIYYGYTF,TGTGCCAGCAGCCAAGAAAGGACAGGTATTTACTATGGCTACACCTTC
TRBD1,TRBJ2-3,-,TRBV19,CASSINRDRADTQYF,TGTGCCAGTAGTATAAACCGCGACAGGGCGGATACGCAGTATTTT
-,TRBJ1-6,-,TRBV7-3,CASSLQGQLNSPLHF,TGTGCCAGCAGCTTACAGGGGCAGTTAAATTCACCCCTCCACTTT
-,TRBJ2-3,-,TRBV2,CASSVWRAPGTDTQYF,TGTGCCAGCAGTGTATGGCGGGCCCCCGGCACGGATACGCAGTATTTT
TRBD1,TRBJ1-1,-,TRBV15,CATSRELAGRGSTEAFF,TGTGCCACCAGCAGAGAGCTCGCTGGCAGGGGGTCCACTGAAGCTTTCTTT
-,TRBJ2-2,-,TRBV27,CASTLDGQRLGGELFF,TGTGCCAGCACCCTGGATGGACAGAGACTTGGCGGGGAGCTGTTTTTT
TRBD1,TRBJ1-2,-,TRBV6-1,CASSARPGTGYSAGGYTF,TGTGCCAGCAGTGCCCGCCCCGGGACAGGGTATTCCGCTGGCGGCTACACCTTC
-,TRBJ1-1,few,TRBV28,CASRGGTEAFF,TGTGCCAGCCGGGGGGGGACTGAAGCTTTCTTT
TRBD2,TRBJ2-5,-,TRBV4-2,CASSQDLSGGTRKTQYF,TGTGCCAGCAGCCAAGACCTCAGCGGGGGGACAAGGAAGACCCAGTACTTC
TRBD1,TRBJ1-6,-,TRBV7-2,CASSSRQGAGSPLHF,TGTGCCAGCAGCTCGCGACAGGGTGCTGGATCACCCCTCCACTTT
-,TRBJ1-2,-,TRBV11-2,CASSSGGGYGYTF,TGTGCCAGCAGCTCGGGGGGCGGCTATGGCTACACCTTC
-,TRBJ1-2,-,TRBV5-4,CASSLDLAAYGYTF,TGTGCCAGCAGCTTGGATCTGGCAGCTTATGGCTACACCTTC
-,TRBJ2-5,-,TRBV18,CASSPVGGSETQYF,TGTGCCAGCTCACCAGTGGGGGGATCGGAGACCCAGTACTTC
TRBD1,TRBJ1-1,-,TRBV5-4,CASSSDRGLRTEAFF,TGTGCCAGCAGCTCCGACAGGGGCCTGCGGACTGAAGCTTTCTTT
TRBD1,TRBJ1-2,-,TRBV6-5,CASRPQGAGDGYTF,TGTGCCAGCAGACCTCAGGGGGCTGGGGATGGCTACACCTTC
-,TRBJ2-1,-,TRBV27,CASTTAGGIYNEQFF,TGTGCCAGCACCACCGCAGGGGGGATTTACAATGAGCAGTTCTTC
-,TRBJ1-5,-,TRBV3-1/TRBV3-2,CASSQAASNQPQHF,TGTGCCAGCAGCCAAGCGGCTAGCAATCAGCCCCAGCATTTT
TRBD1,TRBJ1-1,-,TRBV19,CASSGGQGYTEAFF,TGTGCCAGTAGTGGGGGACAGGGTTACACTGAAGCTTTCTTT
-,TRBJ1-4,once,TRBV18,CASSRGTMATNEKLFF,TGTGCCAGCTCGCGGGGTACCATGGCAACTAATGAAAAACTGTTTTTT
-,TRBJ2-5,-,TRBV7-9,CASSLRAGDQETQYF,TGTGCCAGCAGCTTACGCGCGGGTGACCAAGAGACCCAGTACTTC
-,TRBJ1-1,-,TRBV6-5,CASRPSLNTEAFF,TGTGCCAGCAGGCCTTCGTTGAACACTGAAGCTTTCTTT
TRBD2,TRBJ2-1,-,TRBV4-3,CASSQDHGTSGLGQFF,TGCGCCAGCAGCCAAGACCACGGGACTAGCGGTCTGGGGCAGTTCTTC
-,TRBJ1-5,-,TRBV5-1,CASSLAPDSNQPQHF,TGCGCCAGCAGCTTGGCCCCAGATAGCAATCAGCCCCAGCATTTT
-,TRBJ2-1,-,TRBV9,CASSPPTGVSYNEQFF,TGTGCCAGCAGCCCCCCAACAGGAGTCTCCTACAATGAGCAGTTCTTC
-,TRBJ2-7,-,TRBV3-1/TRBV3-2,CASSHTRREQYF,TGTGCCAGCAGCCACACTAGGAGGGAGCAGTACTTC
-,TRBJ2-1,-,TRBV2,CASSESRRNEQFF,TGTGCCAGCAGTGAAAGCCGCAGGAATGAGCAGTTCTTC
-,TRBJ2-5,-,TRBV11-3,CASATTEAETQYF,TGTGCCAGCGCAACGACAGAAGCGGAGACCCAGTACTTC
TRBD2,TRBJ2-7,-,TRBV2,CASMKRGALLEQYF,TGTGCCAGCATGAAGCGGGGGGCCCTCCTCGAGCAGTACTTC
-,TRBJ2-7,-,TRBV7-9,CASSLGQVITYEQYF,TGTGCCAGCAGCTTAGGGCAGGTTATCACCTACGAGCAGTACTTC
TRBD1,TRBJ2-7,-,TRBV5-1,CASSKTGTYEQYF,TGCGCCAGCAGCAAGACAGGGACCTACGAGCAGTACTTC
-,TRBJ1-1,once,TRBV6-5,CASSYSIVPNTEAFF,TGTGCCAGCAGTTACTCGATAGTGCCAAACACTGAAGCTTTCTTT
-,TRBJ2-5,-,TRBV9,CASSVSGREETQYF,TGTGCCAGCAGCGTATCTGGACGGGAAGAGACCCAGTACTTC
-,TRBJ1-4,-,TRBV10-3,CAISEDGSTNEKLFF,TGTGCCATCAGTGAGGACGGATCAACTAATGAAAAACTGTTTTTT
TRBD1,TRBJ2-2,few,TRBV7-3,CASSPNRGANTGELFF,TGTGCCAGCAGCCCTAACAGGGGTGCGAACACCGGGGAGCTGTTTTTT
-,TRBJ1-1,-,TRBV5-5,CASSSVLMNTEAFF,TGTGCCAGCAGCTCCGTTCTGATGAACACTGAAGCTTTCTTT
-,TRBJ2-7,once,TRBV4-3,CASSQDFGGWGYEQYF,TGCGCCAGCAGCCAAGATTTCGGGGGCTGGGGCTACGAGCAGTACTTC
-,TRBJ2-7,-,TRBV10-3,CAISDPWAAGSYEQYF,TGTGCCATCAGTGACCCGTGGGCGGCGGGGTCCTACGAGCAGTACTTC
TRBD2,TRBJ2-3,once,TRBV19,CASSIVGRGLVPPTDTQYF,TGTGCCAGTAGTATAGTCGGGAGGGGGTTAGTCCCCCCCACAGATACGCAGTATTTT
TRBD1,TRBJ1-5,-,TRBV5-5,CASSRKPGQGSGLNQPQHF,TGTGCCAGCAGCCGGAAACCGGGACAGGGGAGCGGGCTAAATCAGCCCCAGCATTTT